Shown below are 20 T cell receptor beta chains from a single sample sequenced in a study of blood T cell repertoires in COVID-19. Profiling relied on immunoSEQ multiplex PCR, and the TCRdb table lists in-frame clones only, not all of them. This sample carries some 80,000 clones, approximately 86% of them seen once, and the ten largest clones take around 4.5%. Specimen: peripheral blood. The receptor source for this set is a man between 45 and 60 years old with active or convalescent COVID-19.

This clone came up once. V and J are TRBV6-5 and TRBJ1-5; tentatively, D is TRBD1 (5 bases). The CDR3 is made up of 13 amino acids. Trimming left V 3 bases short and J 4 bases short, with 7 bases between. Germline CDR1 is MNHEY and CDR2 is SVGAGI. CDR3 bases: TGTGCCAGCAGTTATCAGGGAAATCAGCCCCAGCATTTT. Translation gives CASSYQGNQPQHF.

V is TRBV19 and J is TRBJ1-2; 7 bases agree with TRBD1. J was trimmed by 7 bases and V by 3 bases; bases with no gene match: 8. CDR3 size: 14 residues. CDR1 LNHDA and CDR2 SQIVND come from the germline V gene (reference sequence). The CDR3 nucleotides read TGTGCCAGTAGTATGGCACAGGGGATGGGTGGCTACACCTTC. This translates into CASSMAQGMGGYTF.

CDR3 nucleotide sequence: TGTGCCAGCAGTTCTTTACTCGGGACAGGGGAAGAGACCCAGTACTTC. Its protein product is CASSSLLGTGEETQYF. The J gene is TRBJ2-5, the V gene TRBV6-2 or TRBV6-3; 10 nucleotides align to TRBD1. V lost 4 bases, J lost 3 bases, and 8 bases stayed unmatched. The length of the CDR3 is 16 residues. Germline CDR1 reads MNHEY; CDR2 reads SVGEGT.

This sequence joins TRBV19 and TRBJ1-4; 9 bases are shared with TRBD1. Germline-derived CDR1 and CDR2 are LNHDA and SQIVND (reference sequence). This CDR3 contains 14 residues. V lost 4 bases and J lost 8; bases outside the gene matches: 5. For the CDR3, the DNA is TGTGCCAGTAGTAGCGGGACAGGGAAAGAAAAACTGTTTTTT. Translated: CASSSGTGKEKLFF.

The rearrangement joins TRBV28 to TRBJ1-6; TRBD1 might be the D (6 bases). The CDR3 runs 14 residues. Germline V gene lookup returns CDR1 MDHEN and CDR2 SYDVKM. Trimming took off 3 bases at V and 13 bases at J, with 16 bases between the two ends. The CDR3 is CASSFGQPIRPLHF. The CDR3 DNA follows: TGTGCCAGCAGTTTCGGACAGCCAATCCGTCCCCTCCACTTT. The entire variable domain, with the rest obtained from reference TRBV28 and TRBJ1-6, is as follows: DVKVTQSSRYLVKRTGEKVFLECVQDMDHENMFWYRQDPGLGLRLIYFSYDVKMKEKGDIPEGYSVSREKKERFSLILESASTNQTSMYLCASSFGQPIRPLHFGNGTRLTVT.

The rearrangement joins TRBV3-1 (or the pseudogene TRBV3-2) to TRBJ2-5; weak D call: TRBD1 (7 bases). From germline, CDR1 is LGHDT and CDR2 YNNKEL (reference sequence). The CDR3 is 15 amino acids. The V end was cut by 3 bases, the J end by 3 bases, with 14 bases between. CDR3: CASSQAGQPKETQYF. Here the CDR3 DNA reads TGTGCCAGCAGCCAGGCGGGACAGCCAAAAGAGACCCAGTACTTC.

V is TRBV10-2 and J is TRBJ1-6, with 7 positions matching TRBD1. Per the germline V gene, CDR1 is WSHSY and CDR2 is SAAADI. The CDR3 length is 15 residues. J was trimmed by 5 bases and V by 2 bases; bases with no gene match: 3. The CDR3 nucleotides are TGCGCCAGCAGTGAGCAGGGGGGAGATAATTCACCCCTCCACTTT. This codes for CASSEQGGDNSPLHF.

This sequence joins TRBV28 and TRBJ2-3; 8 nucleotides line up with TRBD2. This CDR3 is 16 amino acids long. The ends lost 4 bases at V and 3 bases at J; junction bases unmatched: 9. Germline V CDR1 and CDR2: MDHEN, SYDVKM. The CDR3 DNA reads TGTGCCAGCAGTTCCGCCGGGGGGGGGTTGACAGATACGCAGTATTTT. This sequence encodes CASSSAGGGLTDTQYF.

CDR3 amino acids: CASSYSKPGTGNTIYF. CDR3 nucleotides: TGTGCCAGCAGTTACTCGAAGCCGGGAACTGGAAACACCATATATTTT. This rearrangement joins TRBV6-5 to TRBJ1-3; D unresolved. The V gene lost 0 bases and the J gene lost 2 bases, with 11 bases spanning the gap. The CDR3 has 16 amino acids. Germline lookup yields CDR1 MNHEY and CDR2 SVGAGI.

This chain connects TRBV30 to TRBJ2-3; 16 bases fit TRBD2. Trimming at V came to 3 bases and at J to 5 bases, leaving 11 bases not matched to a gene. This CDR3 contains 18 residues. Germline V gene sequence: CDR1 GTSNPN, CDR2 SVGIG (reference sequence). The CDR3 nucleotides are TGTGCCTGGAGCGCCGGGACTAGCGGGGGGGCCGGTGGAGATACGCAGTATTTT. Its protein is CAWSAGTSGGAGGDTQYF.

This sequence joins TRBV5-1 and TRBJ2-3; D unclear. Deletions cut 0 bases from V and 4 bases from J, with 9 bases between. Germline V CDR1 and CDR2: SGHRS, YFSETQ. The CDR3 extends over 14 amino acids. The CDR3 reads CASSLGQSADTQYF. The CDR3 region has the DNA TGCGCCAGCAGCTTGGGGCAGTCCGCAGATACGCAGTATTTT.

J is TRBJ1-4 and V is TRBV18; 9 nucleotides agree with TRBD1. The J segment lost 7 bases and the V segment lost 5 bases, leaving 8 bases of the junction unmatched. The CDR3 is made up of 15 amino acids. Germline values: CDR1 KGHSH, CDR2 LQKENI. The CDR3: CASSTAGQGSEKLFF. CDR3 nucleotides: TGTGCCAGCTCAACAGCGGGACAGGGAAGTGAAAAACTGTTTTTT.

J is TRBJ1-2 and V is TRBV6-5; D is unresolved. This CDR3 has 12 residues. The germline gives CDR1 MNHEY, CDR2 SVGAGI. Trimming removed 6 bases at V and 8 bases at J, with 13 bases between. CDR3 region: CASRDWAKGYTF. CDR3 nucleotide sequence: TGTGCCAGCAGGGACTGGGCGAAAGGCTACACCTTC.

The V and J genes are TRBV12-3 or TRBV12-4 and TRBJ1-6, with a weak D call TRBD1 (5 bases). Trimming removed 8 bases from V and 9 bases from J, with 14 bases in between. The CDR3 is 13 residues long. The CDR3, as DNA: TGTGCCAGCCGCGGGACGGTCGCTTCACCCCTCCACTTT. Translation gives CASRGTVASPLHF.

The rearrangement links TRBV28 to TRBJ1-5, with a weak D call TRBD1 (5 bases). V was clipped by 2 bases and J by 3 bases, with 11 bases between them. The length of the CDR3 is 15 residues. CDR1 and CDR2 (germline): MDHEN, SYDVKM. CDR3 nucleotide sequence: TGTGCCAGCAGTTTACGCTCAGGGATCAATCAGCCCCAGCATTTT. This codes for CASSLRSGINQPQHF.

V is TRBV3-1 (or the pseudogene TRBV3-2) and J is TRBJ1-1, with a weak D call TRBD1 (6 bases). This CDR3 contains 16 residues. Germline values: CDR1 LGHDT, CDR2 YNNKEL (reference sequence). The ends were cut back, 1 base at V and 2 bases at J, with 14 bases in the middle. The CDR3 is CASSQGAGVSNTEAFF. Written as DNA, the CDR3 is TGTGCCAGCAGCCAAGGGGCAGGGGTTTCCAACACTGAAGCTTTCTTT.

The chain uses TRBV5-1 and TRBJ2-1; 8 bases fit TRBD1. This CDR3 is 17 amino acids long. V lost 0 bases and J lost 3; bases outside the gene matches: 8. CDR1 is SGHRS and CDR2 is YFSETQ in the germline V gene. This CDR3 is CASSLAGGTGGYNEQFF. The CDR3 DNA sequence: TGCGCCAGCAGCTTGGCCGGGGGAACAGGGGGCTACAATGAGCAGTTCTTC. The full variable domain, its missing parts supplied by reference TRBV5-1 and TRBJ2-1, is KAGVTQTPRYLIKTRGQQVTLSCSPISGHRSVSWYQQTPGQGLQFLFEYFSETQRNKGNFPGRFSGRQFSNSRSEMNVSTLELGDSALYLCASSLAGGTGGYNEQFFGPGTRLTVL.

The CDR3 bases are TGTGCCATCAGTACCGCGGGACAGGGGACGGAGACCCAGTACTTC. This translates into CAISTAGQGTETQYF. The J gene is TRBJ2-5, the V gene TRBV10-3, with 10 bases fitting TRBD1. With 5 bases clipped from V and 5 bases from J, the junction kept 8 bases outside the gene matches. The CDR3 length is 15 residues. The germline gives CDR1 ENHRY, CDR2 SYGVKD.

This chain joins TRBV19 and TRBJ1-3; TRBD1 matches 12 bases. Germline V gene data show CDR1 as LNHDA and CDR2 as SQIVND (reference sequence). This CDR3 is built from 17 residues. J was trimmed by 0 bases and V by 9 bases; bases with no gene match: 9. Here the CDR3 DNA reads TGTGCCAGCGGGACAGGGGGCTCGTGGCGCTCTGGAAACACCATATATTTT. Its translation is CASGTGGSWRSGNTIYF. The entire variable domain, with the rest obtained from reference TRBV19 and TRBJ1-3, is as follows: DGGITQSPKYLFRKEGQNVTLSCEQNLNHDAMYWYRQDPGQGLRLIYYSQIVNDFQKGDIAEGYSVSREKKESFPLTVTSAQKNPTAFYLCASGTGGSWRSGNTIYFGEGSWLTVV.

This clone was seen only once. The genes are TRBV10-3 and TRBJ1-1; D is possibly TRBD1 (6 bases). The CDR3 consists of 12 residues. V was clipped by 10 bases and J by 4 bases, with 13 bases between them. Germline assignment: CDR1 ENHRY and CDR2 SYGVKD. The CDR3 loop is CASLQGSTEAFF. CDR3 in DNA: TGTGCCAGCCTACAGGGCAGCACTGAAGCTTTCTTT.